The rows below give T cell receptor beta chains drawn from one sample of a study of immune reconstitution after stem cell transplant in scleroderma. TCRdb recomputed calls from the RT-PCR reads with MiXCR, one row per CDR3 protein. There are about 5,600 distinct CDR3 sequences in the sample; roughly 8% occur only once, and roughly a tenth lies in the top ten. The biological material was taken before or after autologous hematopoietic stem cell transplantation (not recorded which). These receptor sequences come from a male donor with systemic sclerosis. Both conserved end residues are part of each CDR3. The D gene is left open where the match is weak. Size values are once, few and many counts, or a class for expanded clones, and some rows have none.

V gene	D gene	clone size	J gene	CDR3 protein	CDR3 DNA
TRBV9	TRBD2	few	TRBJ2-3	CASSAPTSGGADTDTQYF	TGTGCCAGCAGCGCACCGACTAGCGGGGGGGCCGACACAGATACGCAGTATTTT
TRBV5-1	TRBD1	medium-sized	TRBJ1-2	CASSHLRDREDGYTF	TGCGCCAGCAGCCATCTTCGGGACAGGGAGGACGGCTACACCTTC
TRBV7-8	NA	few	TRBJ2-2	CASSLRADHADTGELFF	TGTGCCAGCAGCTTAAGGGCGGACCACGCTGACACCGGGGAGCTGTTTTTT
TRBV6-5	NA	medium-sized	TRBJ1-5	CASRGTYNQPQHF	TGTGCCAGCAGAGGGACTTACAATCAGCCCCAGCATTTT
TRBV25-1	NA	NA	TRBJ2-1	CASTEGRGSSSYNEQFF	TGTGCCAGCACCGAGGGGCGTGGCAGCAGCTCCTACAATGAGCAGTTCTTC
TRBV3-1	NA	medium-sized	TRBJ1-2	CASSRGLGGAYGYTF	TGTGCCAGCAGCCGGGGGCTAGGGGGTGCCTATGGCTACACCTTC
TRBV29-1	TRBD2	NA	TRBJ2-3	CSVGGGERADTQYF	TGCAGCGTTGGTGGGGGGGAGAGGGCAGATACGCAGTATTTT
TRBV27	TRBD1	few	TRBJ1-1	CASGQHRGRGTEAFF	TGTGCCAGCGGACAACACAGGGGAAGGGGGACTGAAGCTTTCTTT
TRBV27	TRBD1	few	TRBJ1-5	CASSLSGQGAGSNQPQHF	TGTGCCAGCAGTTTATCGGGACAGGGGGCTGGAAGCAATCAGCCCCAGCATTTT
TRBV24-1	NA	few	TRBJ2-3	CATSDTRDTQYF	TGTGCCACCAGTGATACGCGGGATACGCAGTATTTT
TRBV28	TRBD1	few	TRBJ1-5	CASSHGTGGGSNQPQHF	TGTGCCAGCAGCCACGGGACAGGGGGGGGAAGCAATCAGCCCCAGCATTTT
TRBV5-1	NA	NA	TRBJ2-7	CASSLAEEPYEQYF	TGCGCCAGCAGCTTGGCCGAGGAACCCTACGAGCAGTACTTC
TRBV29-1	NA	medium-sized	TRBJ1-2	CSVELTGYGYTF	TGCAGCGTTGAACTTACAGGATATGGCTACACCTTC
TRBV20-1	TRBD2	NA	TRBJ2-1	CSARDPRLAGGGNEQFF	TGCAGTGCTAGAGATCCCCGACTAGCGGGAGGGGGGAATGAGCAGTTCTTC
TRBV3-1	TRBD2	medium-sized	TRBJ2-5	CASSQDRLAGAETQYF	TGTGCCAGCAGCCAAGATCGTCTAGCGGGAGCAGAGACCCAGTACTTC
TRBV6-2/TRBV6-3	TRBD2	NA	TRBJ2-1	CASSPSGRAWYEQFF	TGTGCCAGCAGTCCTAGCGGGAGGGCCTGGTATGAGCAGTTCTTC